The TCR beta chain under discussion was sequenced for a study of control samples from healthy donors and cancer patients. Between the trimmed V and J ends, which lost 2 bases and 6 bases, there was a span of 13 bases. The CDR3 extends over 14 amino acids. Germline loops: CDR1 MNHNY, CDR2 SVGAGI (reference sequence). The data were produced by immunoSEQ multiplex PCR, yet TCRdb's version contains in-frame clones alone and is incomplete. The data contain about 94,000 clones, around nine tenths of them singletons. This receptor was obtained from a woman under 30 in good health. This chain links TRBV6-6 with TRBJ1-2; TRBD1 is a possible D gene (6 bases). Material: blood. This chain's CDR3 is CASSYTQTGHGYTF. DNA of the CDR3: TGTGCCAGCAGTTACACCCAGACAGGTCATGGCTACACCTTC.